Sequencing of this T cell receptor beta chain was carried out in a study of T-cell reconstitution after alpha-beta-depleted transplantation in children. To note about this clonotype: Its specificity is unknown.

This sample's TCRbeta library carried unique molecular identifier barcodes. From the PCR reads, TCRdb called clonotypes with MiXCR, one entry per CDR3 protein. Among roughly 280,000 distinct CDR3 sequences listed, approximately 10% were seen once. Study results and limitations: TCRbeta diversity was high at day 60 in some patients (a result of surviving recipient T cells and thymic progenitors). Newly made T cells mostly supplied T-cell counts and diversity one year after transplant. Roughly two months post-transplant, alpha-beta T cells reportedly originated from several hundred graft clones that had expanded.

CDR3 length equals 13 residues. CDR1 SGHTA and CDR2 FQGTGA come from the germline V gene. V lost 2 bases, J lost 10 bases, and 14 bases lay in between. Sequences were derived from peripheral blood, sampled 180 days after TCRalphabeta/CD19-depleted stem cell transplant. This receptor was taken from a male patient under 10 years old who had a stem cell transplant for chronic granulomatous disease, so the T cells may come from the graft donor. The rearrangement links TRBV7-3 to TRBJ2-5; D is unresolved. CDR3 coding DNA: TGTGCCAGCAGCTTATCCCCCAGATCAGTCCAGTACTTC. This encodes CASSLSPRSVQYF.